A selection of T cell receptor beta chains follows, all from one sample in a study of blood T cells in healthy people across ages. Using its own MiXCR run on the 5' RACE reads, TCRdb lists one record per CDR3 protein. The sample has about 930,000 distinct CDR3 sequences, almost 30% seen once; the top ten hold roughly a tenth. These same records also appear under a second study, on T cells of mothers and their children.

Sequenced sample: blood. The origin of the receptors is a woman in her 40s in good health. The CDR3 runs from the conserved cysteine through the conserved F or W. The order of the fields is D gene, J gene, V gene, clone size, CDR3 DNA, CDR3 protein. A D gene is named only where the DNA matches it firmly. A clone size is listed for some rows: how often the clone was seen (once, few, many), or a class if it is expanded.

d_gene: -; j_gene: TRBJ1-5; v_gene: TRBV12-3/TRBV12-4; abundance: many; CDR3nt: TGTGCCAGCAGTTTAATAGTGGGTCAGCCCCAGCATTTT; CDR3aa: CASSLIVGQPQHF
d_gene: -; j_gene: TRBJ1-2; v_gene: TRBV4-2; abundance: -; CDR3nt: TGTGCCAGCAGCCGAGTTAGCGGGGGCGATGGCTACACCTTC; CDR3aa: CASSRVSGGDGYTF
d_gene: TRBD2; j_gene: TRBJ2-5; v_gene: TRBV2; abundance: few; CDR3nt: TGTGCCAGCCCCGGGACTAGCGGGTTACAAGAGACCCAGTACTTC; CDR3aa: CASPGTSGLQETQYF
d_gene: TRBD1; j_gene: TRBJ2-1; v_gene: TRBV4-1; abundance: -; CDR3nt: TGCGCCAGCAGCCAACCGGGACAGGGAACGGGTGAGCAGTTCTTC; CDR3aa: CASSQPGQGTGEQFF
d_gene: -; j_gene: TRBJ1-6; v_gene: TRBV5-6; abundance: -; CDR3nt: TGTGCCAGCAGCTTGGTTCGAGTCCCGGAGTCACCCCTCCACTTT; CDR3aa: CASSLVRVPESPLHF
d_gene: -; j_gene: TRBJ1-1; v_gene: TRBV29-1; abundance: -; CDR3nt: TGCAGCGTGATAGATGAGGGGTTGAACACTGAAGCTTTCTTT; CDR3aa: CSVIDEGLNTEAFF
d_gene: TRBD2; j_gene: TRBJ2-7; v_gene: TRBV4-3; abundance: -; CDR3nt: TGCGCCAGCAGCCAAGATTTAGCGGGGGGGCCGAGGGAGCAGTACTTC; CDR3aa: CASSQDLAGGPREQYF
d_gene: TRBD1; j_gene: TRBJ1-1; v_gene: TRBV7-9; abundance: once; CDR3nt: TGTGCCAGCAACACTCGACAGGGCTTAGACGCTTTCTTT; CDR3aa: CASNTRQGLDAFF
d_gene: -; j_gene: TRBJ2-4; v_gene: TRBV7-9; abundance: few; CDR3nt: TGTGCCAGCAGCTTAGTGGCTGAGTCAAACAAAAACATTCAGTACTTC; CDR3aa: CASSLVAESNKNIQYF
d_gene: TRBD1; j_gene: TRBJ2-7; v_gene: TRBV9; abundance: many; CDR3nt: TGTGCCAGCAGCGTAGACGTTCCGGGACAGGGGGTACACGAGCAGTACTTC; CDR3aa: CASSVDVPGQGVHEQYF
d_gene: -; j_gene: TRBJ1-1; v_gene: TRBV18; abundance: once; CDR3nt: TGTGCCAGCTCACGTGTCCCGGGGGCAGCAGGAACTGAAGCTTTCTTT; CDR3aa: CASSRVPGAAGTEAFF
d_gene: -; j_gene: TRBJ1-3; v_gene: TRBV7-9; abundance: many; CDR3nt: TGTGCCAGCAGCGTAATCGACTCTGGAAACACCATATATTTT; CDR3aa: CASSVIDSGNTIYF
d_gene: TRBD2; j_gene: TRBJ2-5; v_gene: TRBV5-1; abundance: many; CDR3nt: TGCGCCAGCAGCTCTGGGACTACGGCCCAAGAGACCCAGTACTTC; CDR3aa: CASSSGTTAQETQYF
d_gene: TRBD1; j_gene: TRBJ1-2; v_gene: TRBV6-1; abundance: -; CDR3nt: TGTGCCAGCAGTGAAGCGGGACAGGGGGGATTCGACTATGGCTACACCTTC; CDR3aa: CASSEAGQGGFDYGYTF
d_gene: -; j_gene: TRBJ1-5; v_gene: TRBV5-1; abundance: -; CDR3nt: TGCGCCAGCAGCTTGGGAGGGGCCCCCAATCAGCCCCAGCATTTT; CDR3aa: CASSLGGAPNQPQHF
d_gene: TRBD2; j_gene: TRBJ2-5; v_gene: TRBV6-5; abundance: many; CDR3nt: TGTGCCAGCAGTTACTCGGGAGGGACCGTGAAGGAGACCCAGTACTTC; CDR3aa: CASSYSGGTVKETQYF
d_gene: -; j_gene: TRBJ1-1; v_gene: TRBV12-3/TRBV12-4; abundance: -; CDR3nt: TGTGCCAGCAGTTTCCAGAGGGGTGATACTGAAGCTTTCTTT; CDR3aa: CASSFQRGDTEAFF
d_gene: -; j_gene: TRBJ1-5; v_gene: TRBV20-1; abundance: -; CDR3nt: TGCAGTGCTAGAGATGAAGGAGGAAGGAATCAGCCCCAGCATTTT; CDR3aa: CSARDEGGRNQPQHF
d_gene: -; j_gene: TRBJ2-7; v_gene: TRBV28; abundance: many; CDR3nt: TGTGCCAGCCTCAGCTCCGCCTACAGGGACCCGAGCTCCTACGAGCAGTACTTC; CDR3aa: CASLSSAYRDPSSYEQYF
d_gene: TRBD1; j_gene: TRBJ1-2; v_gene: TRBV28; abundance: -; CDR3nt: TGTGCCAGCACCACCTCGGGGACAGGGGGCGGTGGCTACACCTTC; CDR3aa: CASTTSGTGGGGYTF